This T cell receptor beta chain came from a study of T-cell reconstitution after alpha-beta-depleted transplantation in children (dated by TCRdb to the mid-2010s). Background on the whole study: Using TCR repertoire profiling, the study followed T-cell immune reconstitution in a quantitative way in children after TCRalphabeta/CD19-depleted allogeneic hematopoietic cell transplantation.

V sheds 0 bases and J sheds 3 bases, leaving 7 bases between their ends. Based on the germline V gene (reference sequence), the CDR1 and CDR2 sequences are DFQATT and SNEGSKA. Reading from cysteine to phenylalanine, the CDR3 counts 13 amino acids. Of all the DNA, just the CDR3 is kept, 39 bases in frame from base 1. Preparation of the library involved PCR. This sample was sequenced with an Illumina HiSeq 2500. To normalize quantification of the TCRbeta repertoire, the TCR libraries were built with molecular barcoding that relied on unique molecular identifiers. TCRdb's own reprocessing of the public reads used fastp at Q25 and MiXCR and kept productive beta chains. Each record represents a unique CDR3 protein, reported with the most common genes and DNA among its rows. This sample comprises roughly 400,000 distinct CDR3 sequences, just over 20% of them detected only once. The top ten clonotypes cover 3% to 4.5% of the sample.

Ten or more counts support this clonotype. No antigen is known for it. It has no much larger one-base neighbor in the sample; base qualities were not kept. Recombination joined TRBV20-1 with TRBJ2-3, with no D gene named confidently. The sample consisted of PBMCs from the stem cell graft donor, taken from the stem cell graft. This clonotype was sampled from a human donor who donated a stem cell graft to a child with acute myeloid leukemia. Here is the DNA: TGCAGTGCTAGAGAGCCAGCAACAGATACGCAGTATTTT. This encodes CSAREPATDTQYF.